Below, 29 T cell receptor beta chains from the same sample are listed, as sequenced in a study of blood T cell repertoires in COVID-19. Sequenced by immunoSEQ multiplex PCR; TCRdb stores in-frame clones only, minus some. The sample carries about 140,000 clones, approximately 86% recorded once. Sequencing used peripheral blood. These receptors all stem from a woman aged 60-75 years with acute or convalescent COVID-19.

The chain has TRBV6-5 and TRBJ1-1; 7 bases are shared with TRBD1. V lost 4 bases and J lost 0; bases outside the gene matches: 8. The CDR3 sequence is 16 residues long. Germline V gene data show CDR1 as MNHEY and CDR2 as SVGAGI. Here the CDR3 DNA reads TGTGCCAGCAGTTTCGTCACAGGGGCTCTGAACACTGAAGCTTTCTTT. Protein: CASSFVTGALNTEAFF.

For the CDR3, the DNA is TGTGCCAGCAGCGTAGGGACTCTACTCTCCTACGAGCAGTACTTC. Amino acids: CASSVGTLLSYEQYF. The rearrangement uses TRBV9 and TRBJ2-7, with D maybe TRBD2 (5 bases). V was pared by 0 bases and J by 0 bases, with 10 bases between. This CDR3 has 15 residues. The germline gives CDR1 SGDLS, CDR2 YYNGEE.

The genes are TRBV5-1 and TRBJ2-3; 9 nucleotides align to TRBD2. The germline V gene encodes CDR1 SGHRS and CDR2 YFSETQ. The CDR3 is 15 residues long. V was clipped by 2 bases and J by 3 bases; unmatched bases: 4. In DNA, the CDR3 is TGCGCCAGCAGCTTAGCGGGGGGATCGACAGATACGCAGTATTTT. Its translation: CASSLAGGSTDTQYF.

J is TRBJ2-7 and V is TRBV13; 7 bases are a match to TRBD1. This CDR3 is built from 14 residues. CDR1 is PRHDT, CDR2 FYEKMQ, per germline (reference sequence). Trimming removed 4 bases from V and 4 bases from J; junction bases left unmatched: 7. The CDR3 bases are TGTGCCAGCAGCTCTTCGGGACAGACATACGAGCAGTACTTC. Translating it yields CASSSSGQTYEQYF.

Here the CDR3 reads CASSFNSYEQYF. The CDR3 DNA sequence: TGTGCCAGCAGCTTTAATAGCTACGAGCAGTACTTC. The chain uses TRBV11-2 and TRBJ2-7; D remains unclear. CDR3 size: 12 residues. In germline, CDR1 is SGHAT, CDR2 FQNNGV. V was trimmed by 3 bases and J by 3 bases, leaving 6 bases between them.

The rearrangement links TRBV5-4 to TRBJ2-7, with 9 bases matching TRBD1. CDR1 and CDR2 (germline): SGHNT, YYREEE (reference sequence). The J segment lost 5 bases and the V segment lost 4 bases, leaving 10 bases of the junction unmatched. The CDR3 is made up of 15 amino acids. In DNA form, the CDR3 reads TGTGCCAGCAGCGAATCCGGGACAGGGTTGAACGAGCAGTACTTC. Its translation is CASSESGTGLNEQYF.

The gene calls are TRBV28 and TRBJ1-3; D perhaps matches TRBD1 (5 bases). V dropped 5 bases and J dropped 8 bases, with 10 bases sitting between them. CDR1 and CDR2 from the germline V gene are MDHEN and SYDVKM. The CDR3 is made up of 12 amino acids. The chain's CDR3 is CASSPVGHTIYF. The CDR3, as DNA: TGTGCCAGCAGTCCAGTGGGGCACACCATATATTTT.

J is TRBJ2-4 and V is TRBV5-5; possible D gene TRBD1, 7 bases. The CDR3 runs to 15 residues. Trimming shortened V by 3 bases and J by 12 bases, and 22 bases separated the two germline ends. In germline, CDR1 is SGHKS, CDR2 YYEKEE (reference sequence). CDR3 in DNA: TGTGCCAGCAGCTGGGTTGGGACGCAGGGGGAGGCTCAGTACTTC. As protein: CASSWVGTQGEAQYF.

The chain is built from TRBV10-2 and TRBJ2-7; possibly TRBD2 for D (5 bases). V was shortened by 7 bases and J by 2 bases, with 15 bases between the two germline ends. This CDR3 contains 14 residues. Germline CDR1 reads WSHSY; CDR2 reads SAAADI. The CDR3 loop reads CASNPPGSTYEQYF. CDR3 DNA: TGCGCCAGCAACCCTCCGGGGAGTACCTACGAGCAGTACTTC.

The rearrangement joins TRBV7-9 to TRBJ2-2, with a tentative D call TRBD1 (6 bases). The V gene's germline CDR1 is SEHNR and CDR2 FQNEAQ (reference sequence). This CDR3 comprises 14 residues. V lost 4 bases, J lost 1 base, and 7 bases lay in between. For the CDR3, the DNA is TGTGCCAGCAGCTACAGGGTGAACACCGGGGAGCTGTTTTTT. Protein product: CASSYRVNTGELFF.

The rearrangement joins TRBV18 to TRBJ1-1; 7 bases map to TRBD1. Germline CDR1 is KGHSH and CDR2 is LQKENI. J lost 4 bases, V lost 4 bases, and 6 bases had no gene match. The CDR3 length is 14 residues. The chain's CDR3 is CASSRKTGITEAFF. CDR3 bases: TGTGCCAGCTCACGCAAGACAGGGATCACTGAAGCTTTCTTT.

CDR3 sequence (DNA): TGTGCCAGCAGCTTAGGGCAGGGGAATAATTCACCCCTCCACTTT. It translates to CASSLGQGNNSPLHF. This chain uses TRBV7-2 with TRBJ1-6; the D gene is possibly TRBD1 (6 bases). CDR1 is SGHTA and CDR2 is FQGNSA in the germline V gene. This CDR3 region has 15 residues. Trimming shortened V by 1 base and J by 5 bases, and 9 bases separated the two germline ends.

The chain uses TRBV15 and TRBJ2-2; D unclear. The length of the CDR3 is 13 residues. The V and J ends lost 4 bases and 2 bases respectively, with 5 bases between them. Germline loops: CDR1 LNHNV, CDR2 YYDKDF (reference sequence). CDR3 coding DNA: TGTGCCACCAGCACCCAAAACACCGGGGAGCTGTTTTTT. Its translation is CATSTQNTGELFF.

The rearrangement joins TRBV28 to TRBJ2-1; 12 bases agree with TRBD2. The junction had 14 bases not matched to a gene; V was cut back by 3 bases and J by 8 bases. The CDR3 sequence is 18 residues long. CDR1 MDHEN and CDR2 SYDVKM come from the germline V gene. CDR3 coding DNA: TGTGCCAGCAGTTTCGCCATACTAGCGGGGGGCCCACAGGATGAGCAGTTCTTC. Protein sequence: CASSFAILAGGPQDEQFF.

CDR3 loop: CASSLVNPPYTEAFF. CDR3 sequence (DNA): TGTGCCAGCAGCTTAGTAAATCCTCCGTACACTGAAGCTTTCTTT. V gene TRBV11-2 combines with J gene TRBJ1-1; no firm D call. The V gene's germline CDR1 is SGHAT and CDR2 FQNNGV. The V end was cut by 1 base, the J end by 3 bases, with 12 bases between. This CDR3 has 15 residues.

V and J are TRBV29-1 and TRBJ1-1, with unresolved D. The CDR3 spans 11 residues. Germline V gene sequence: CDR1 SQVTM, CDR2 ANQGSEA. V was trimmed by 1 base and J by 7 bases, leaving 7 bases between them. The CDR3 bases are TGCAGCGTTGAAGCCGGGAATGAAGCTTTCTTT. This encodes CSVEAGNEAFF.

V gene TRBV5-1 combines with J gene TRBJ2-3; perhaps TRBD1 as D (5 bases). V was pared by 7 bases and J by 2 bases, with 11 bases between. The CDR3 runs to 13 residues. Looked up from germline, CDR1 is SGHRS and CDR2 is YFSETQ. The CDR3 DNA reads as TGCGCCAGCGCGACAGCCTACACAGATACGCAGTATTTT. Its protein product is CASATAYTDTQYF.

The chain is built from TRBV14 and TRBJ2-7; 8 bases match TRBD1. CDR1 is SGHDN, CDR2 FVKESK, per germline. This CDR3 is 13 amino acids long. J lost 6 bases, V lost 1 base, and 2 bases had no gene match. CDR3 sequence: CASSQVQGVEQYF. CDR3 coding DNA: TGTGCCAGCAGCCAAGTACAGGGGGTCGAGCAGTACTTC.

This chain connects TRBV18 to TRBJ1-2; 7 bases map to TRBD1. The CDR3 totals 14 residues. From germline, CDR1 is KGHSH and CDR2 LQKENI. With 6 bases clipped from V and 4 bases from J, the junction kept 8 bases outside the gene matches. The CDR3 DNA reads TGTGCCAGCTCCCCCGACAGGGACACCTATGGCTACACCTTC. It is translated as CASSPDRDTYGYTF.

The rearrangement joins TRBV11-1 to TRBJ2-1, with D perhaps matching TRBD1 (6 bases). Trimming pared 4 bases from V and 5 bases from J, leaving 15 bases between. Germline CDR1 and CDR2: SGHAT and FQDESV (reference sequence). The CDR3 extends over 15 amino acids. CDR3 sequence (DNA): TGTGCCAGCAGCTCCAAAAGGACAGTCGACAATGAGCAGTTCTTC. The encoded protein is CASSSKRTVDNEQFF.

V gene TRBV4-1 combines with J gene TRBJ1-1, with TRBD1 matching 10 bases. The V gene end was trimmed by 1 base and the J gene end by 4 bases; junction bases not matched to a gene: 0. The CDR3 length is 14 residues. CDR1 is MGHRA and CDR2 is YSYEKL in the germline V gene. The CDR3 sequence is CASSQGDRGTEAFF. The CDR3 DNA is TGCGCCAGCAGCCAAGGGGACAGGGGCACTGAAGCTTTCTTT.

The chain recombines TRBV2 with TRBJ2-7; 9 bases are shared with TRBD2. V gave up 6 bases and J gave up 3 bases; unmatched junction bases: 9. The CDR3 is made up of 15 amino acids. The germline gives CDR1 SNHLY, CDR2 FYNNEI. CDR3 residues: CASSLRLAVYYEQYF. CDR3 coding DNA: TGTGCCAGCAGCCTGCGACTAGCGGTTTACTACGAGCAGTACTTC.

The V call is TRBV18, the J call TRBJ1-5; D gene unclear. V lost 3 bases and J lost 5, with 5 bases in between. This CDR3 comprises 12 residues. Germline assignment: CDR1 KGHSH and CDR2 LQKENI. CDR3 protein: CASSPRDQPQHF. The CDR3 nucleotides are TGTGCCAGCTCACCTCGCGATCAGCCCCAGCATTTT.

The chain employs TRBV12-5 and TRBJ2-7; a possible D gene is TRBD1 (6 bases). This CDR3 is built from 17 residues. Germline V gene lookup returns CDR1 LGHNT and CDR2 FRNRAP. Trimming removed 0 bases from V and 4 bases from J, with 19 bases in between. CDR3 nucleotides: TGTGCTAGTGGTTTGGTACTGGGGGCTCCCGGACCTTACGAGCAGTACTTC. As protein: CASGLVLGAPGPYEQYF.

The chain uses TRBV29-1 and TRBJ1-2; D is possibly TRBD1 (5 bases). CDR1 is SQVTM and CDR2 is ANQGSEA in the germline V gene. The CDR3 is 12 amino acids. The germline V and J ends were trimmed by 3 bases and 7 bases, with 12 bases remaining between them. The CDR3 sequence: CSVEVGGGGYTF. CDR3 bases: TGCAGCGTTGAGGTTGGCGGGGGTGGCTACACCTTC.

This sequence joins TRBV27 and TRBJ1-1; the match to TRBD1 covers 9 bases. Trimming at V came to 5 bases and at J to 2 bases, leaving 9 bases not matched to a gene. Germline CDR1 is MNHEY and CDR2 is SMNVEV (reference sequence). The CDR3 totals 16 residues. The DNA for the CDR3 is TGTGCCAGCAGTGACCAAGGACAGGGGCAAAACACTGAAGCTTTCTTT. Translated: CASSDQGQGQNTEAFF.

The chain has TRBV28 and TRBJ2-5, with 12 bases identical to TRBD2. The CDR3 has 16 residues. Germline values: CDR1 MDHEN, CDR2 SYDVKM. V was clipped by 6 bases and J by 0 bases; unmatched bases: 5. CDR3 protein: CASSPWTSGDQETQYF. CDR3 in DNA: TGTGCCAGCAGCCCATGGACTAGCGGGGACCAAGAGACCCAGTACTTC.

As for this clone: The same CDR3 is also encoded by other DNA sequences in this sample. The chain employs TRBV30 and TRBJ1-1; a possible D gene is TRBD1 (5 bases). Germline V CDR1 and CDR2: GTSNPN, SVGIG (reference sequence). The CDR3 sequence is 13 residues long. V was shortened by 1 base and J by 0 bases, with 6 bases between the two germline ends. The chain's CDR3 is CAWSGQLNTEAFF. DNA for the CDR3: TGTGCCTGGAGTGGACAGCTGAACACTGAAGCTTTCTTT.

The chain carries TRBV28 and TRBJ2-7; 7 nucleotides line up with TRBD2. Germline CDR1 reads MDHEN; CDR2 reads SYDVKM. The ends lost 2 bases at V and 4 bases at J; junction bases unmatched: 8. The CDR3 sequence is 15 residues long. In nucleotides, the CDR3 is TGTGCCAGCAGTTTACCCGGACTAGAGGGTTACGAGCAGTACTTC. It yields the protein CASSLPGLEGYEQYF. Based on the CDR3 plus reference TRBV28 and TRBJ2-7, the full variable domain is DVKVTQSSRYLVKRTGEKVFLECVQDMDHENMFWYRQDPGLGLRLIYFSYDVKMKEKGDIPEGYSVSREKKERFSLILESASTNQTSMYLCASSLPGLEGYEQYFGPGTRLTVT.